This TCR beta chain was recorded in a study of T cells after somatic rescue of genetic block. Sequencing was performed with immunoSEQ multiplex PCR; in TCRdb, only in-frame clones are kept and a portion is missing. This repertoire shows about 120,000 clones, just over 90% found once; its top ten account for 1.4%. Germline V CDR1 and CDR2: MDHEN, SYDVKM. Deletions cut 6 bases from V and 2 bases from J, with 19 bases between. The CDR3 covers 16 residues. The receptor was derived from a woman aged 18-29 years. The V and J genes are TRBV28 and TRBJ1-1; maybe TRBD1 (5 bases). Sequenced input: peripheral blood mononuclear cells (PBMCs). This CDR3 reads CASSEHGGGSNTEAFF. The CDR3 nucleotides are TGTGCCAGCAGCGAACATGGGGGGGGAAGTAACACTGAAGCTTTCTTT.